These 29 T cell receptor beta chains came from one sample sequenced in a study of cytomegalovirus exposure and HLA in healthy donors. Use of 60 Vbeta and 13 Jbeta primers characterized the PCR. Measured with immunoSEQ multiplex PCR; TCRdb has only the in-frame clones, and not every one. The sample consists of 150,000 to 200,000 clones, roughly 80% of them appearing once. The sample comprised PBMCs. These receptors originate from a girl aged 2 to 9 in good health and CMV-seropositive.

V gene TRBV5-1 combines with J gene TRBJ2-3; 8 bases align to TRBD1. Per the germline V gene, CDR1 is SGHRS and CDR2 is YFSETQ. This CDR3 has 14 residues. Trimming at V came to 4 bases and at J to 2 bases, leaving 3 bases not matched to a gene. CDR3 DNA sequence: TGCGCCAGCAGCCAGACAGGGGACACAGATACGCAGTATTTT. Its translation: CASSQTGDTDTQYF.

The chain couples TRBV4-1 to TRBJ1-3, with TRBD1 matching over 7 bases. The CDR3 consists of 16 residues. CDR1 MGHRA and CDR2 YSYEKL come from the germline V gene. The V segment lost 2 bases and the J segment 0 bases; nucleotides outside the gene matches: 4. The CDR3 sequence is CASSQPDRDSGNTIYF. The CDR3 DNA sequence: TGCGCCAGCAGCCAACCCGACAGGGACTCTGGAAACACCATATATTTT.

This rearrangement joins TRBV27 to TRBJ1-6; D is perhaps TRBD1 (5 bases). The CDR3 totals 12 residues. Trimming shortened V by 6 bases and J by 8 bases, and 8 bases separated the two germline ends. CDR1 is MNHEY and CDR2 is SMNVEV in the germline V gene (reference sequence). The CDR3 nucleotides read TGTGCCAGCAGCCCAGGGTATTCACCCCTCCACTTT. Amino acid sequence: CASSPGYSPLHF.

V is TRBV6-5 and J is TRBJ1-2, with D perhaps matching TRBD1 (6 bases). V lost 6 bases, J lost 5 bases, and 7 bases lay in between. Germline loops: CDR1 MNHEY, CDR2 SVGAGI. The CDR3 extends over 11 amino acids. The CDR3 DNA sequence: TGTGCCAGCAGCCAGGGGTATGGCTACACCTTC. It specifies CASSQGYGYTF.

This chain connects TRBV9 to TRBJ1-2; the match to TRBD1 covers 11 bases. The CDR3 is 15 amino acids. Germline V gene lookup returns CDR1 SGDLS and CDR2 YYNGEE. With 4 bases clipped from V and 8 bases from J, the junction kept 10 bases outside the gene matches. The CDR3, as DNA: TGTGCCAGCAGCCCCCCCGGGACAGGGGGGGGAGGCTACACCTTC. This gives the protein CASSPPGTGGGGYTF.

The V call is TRBV30, the J call TRBJ1-5, with TRBD1 identical over 8 bases. The CDR3 consists of 14 residues. The germline gives CDR1 GTSNPN, CDR2 SVGIG (reference sequence). The junction had 8 bases not matched to a gene; V was cut back by 3 bases and J by 7 bases. The CDR3 DNA sequence: TGTGCCTGGAGCCGACAGGGGAACAACCAGCCCCAGCATTTT. Its translation: CAWSRQGNNQPQHF.

This clone was counted only a few times. The chain employs TRBV19 and TRBJ2-7, with 12 bases matching TRBD2. The V gene's germline CDR1 is LNHDA and CDR2 SQIVND (reference sequence). The V and J ends lost 0 bases and 6 bases, in that order; junction bases with no gene match: 12. The CDR3 is 18 amino acids. The CDR3 DNA reads TGTGCCAGTAGTATAGACCTCCTAGCGGGAGGGCCACACGGCGAGCAGTACTTC. Translating gives CASSIDLLAGGPHGEQYF.

The V gene is TRBV6-5, the J gene TRBJ2-4; D might be TRBD2 (7 bases). In germline, CDR1 is MNHEY, CDR2 SVGAGI. V lost 2 bases, J lost 9 bases, and 14 bases lay in between. This CDR3 contains 14 residues. CDR3 residues: CASSYRGGGSIQYF. In nucleotides, the CDR3 is TGTGCCAGCAGTTACAGGGGGGGCGGGAGCATTCAGTACTTC.

The chain employs TRBV6-5 and TRBJ1-5, with 9 bases matching TRBD1. This CDR3 spans 14 amino acids. Germline V gene data show CDR1 as MNHEY and CDR2 as SVGAGI. J was trimmed by 12 bases and V by 4 bases; bases with no gene match: 10. Written as DNA, the CDR3 is TGTGCCAGCAGTTCCGGACAGGGGAAAAGTAACCAGCATTTT. Protein: CASSSGQGKSNQHF.

The chain is built from TRBV14 and TRBJ2-5; TRBD2 might be the D (6 bases). V lost 2 bases and J lost 2, with 9 bases in between. The CDR3 runs to 14 residues. CDR1 is SGHDN and CDR2 is FVKESK in the germline V gene. As DNA, the CDR3 is TGTGCCAGCAGCCAATTGGAGGGGCAAGAGACCCAGTACTTC. Its protein product is CASSQLEGQETQYF.

The V gene is TRBV15, the J gene TRBJ2-7; a weak D match, TRBD1 (6 bases). The CDR3 is 15 amino acids. Trimming removed 3 bases at V and 1 base at J, with 13 bases between. Germline values: CDR1 LNHNV, CDR2 YYDKDF (reference sequence). The CDR3 protein is CATSSRTASSYEQYF. CDR3 DNA: TGTGCCACCAGCAGCCGGACAGCGAGTTCCTACGAGCAGTACTTC.

A few counts support this clone. This sequence joins TRBV5-1 and TRBJ1-1; D not certain. The CDR3 has 13 amino acids. The V end was cut by 4 bases, the J end by 0 bases, with 7 bases between. CDR1 is SGHRS, CDR2 YFSETQ, per germline. This chain's CDR3 is CASSLRVNTEAFF. The CDR3 DNA reads as TGCGCCAGCAGCCTGCGGGTGAACACTGAAGCTTTCTTT.

The chain is built from TRBV11-2 and TRBJ1-2; D uncertain. The CDR3 has 16 residues. Germline CDR1 reads SGHAT; CDR2 reads FQNNGV. Deletions cut 2 bases from V and 4 bases from J, with 17 bases between. The CDR3 region has the DNA TGTGCCAGCAGCTTATCGTTTCGAGGATCTGGCTATGGCTACACCTTC. It encodes CASSLSFRGSGYGYTF.

The chain recombines TRBV29-1 with TRBJ2-2; 7 bases agree with TRBD2. V was pared by 5 bases and J by 4 bases, with 10 bases of the junction left unmatched. The CDR3 consists of 15 residues. Germline CDR1 reads SQVTM; CDR2 reads ANQGSEA. The CDR3 DNA reads as TGCAGCGTTCCCCGGGGAGGGCCTAGCACCGGGGAGCTGTTTTTT. Translation: CSVPRGGPSTGELFF.

The rearrangement uses TRBV7-9 and TRBJ2-7; a possible D gene is TRBD1 (6 bases). CDR3 length: 15 residues. The germline V gene encodes CDR1 SEHNR and CDR2 FQNEAQ (reference sequence). The V gene lost 2 bases and the J gene lost 6 bases, with 17 bases spanning the gap. The CDR3 is CASSLIGTRSAEQYF. The CDR3 DNA follows: TGTGCCAGCAGCTTAATAGGGACAAGATCAGCCGAGCAGTACTTC.

The genes are TRBV14 and TRBJ2-2, with a possible D match to TRBD1 (7 bases). This CDR3 contains 15 residues. The germline V and J ends were trimmed by 6 bases and 9 bases, with 20 bases remaining between them. Germline V CDR1 and CDR2: SGHDN, FVKESK. CDR3: CASSPSRGAIRELFF. The CDR3, as DNA: TGTGCCAGCAGTCCTTCCAGGGGGGCAATAAGGGAGCTGTTTTTT.

In nucleotides, the CDR3 is TGTGCCAGCAGGCCCGGGACACCCTACAATGAGCAGTTCTTC. Translated: CASRPGTPYNEQFF. The chain joins TRBV28 to TRBJ2-1; perhaps TRBD1 as D (6 bases). Trimming pared 6 bases from V and 2 bases from J, leaving 11 bases between. This CDR3 is 14 amino acids long. Per germline, CDR1 MDHEN and CDR2 SYDVKM.

The chain links TRBV7-3 to TRBJ2-7; D gene uncertain. Trimming took off 4 bases at V and 0 bases at J, with 16 bases between the two ends. The CDR3 contains 16 residues. Per germline, CDR1 SGHTA and CDR2 FQGTGA. The CDR3 DNA reads as TGTGCCAGCAGCTCCGCACACCAGAGGAGCTCCTACGAGCAGTACTTC. It is translated as CASSSAHQRSSYEQYF.

The chain recombines TRBV30 with TRBJ2-5; the D gene is possibly TRBD2 (6 bases). Trimming took off 1 base at V and 0 bases at J, with 9 bases between the two ends. The CDR3 is 14 residues long. Germline values: CDR1 GTSNPN, CDR2 SVGIG (reference sequence). The CDR3 here is CAWSGRDYQETQYF. Written as DNA, the CDR3 is TGTGCCTGGAGTGGCAGGGACTACCAAGAGACCCAGTACTTC.

This clone turned up a few times. This chain joins TRBV27 and TRBJ2-5; maybe TRBD2 (6 bases). The CDR3 length is 15 residues. Per the germline V gene, CDR1 is MNHEY and CDR2 is SMNVEV (reference sequence). The V gene lost 2 bases and the J gene lost 2 bases, with 12 bases spanning the gap. CDR3: CASSLGGMMQETQYF. CDR3 coding DNA: TGTGCCAGCAGTTTAGGAGGGATGATGCAAGAGACCCAGTACTTC.

This clone was detected a few times. CDR3: CASSSYPGHPEAFF. For the CDR3, the DNA is TGTGCCAGCAGTTCTTACCCAGGACATCCTGAAGCTTTCTTT. The V and J genes are TRBV27 and TRBJ1-1; D is perhaps TRBD1 (5 bases). CDR1 MNHEY and CDR2 SMNVEV come from the germline V gene (reference sequence). Trimming removed 4 bases at V and 6 bases at J, with 15 bases between. There are 14 residues in the CDR3.

This chain joins TRBV4-1 and TRBJ1-2; 7 bases are a match to TRBD1. V trimming: 6 bases; J trimming: 3 bases; junction bases outside the gene matches: 7. This CDR3 comprises 14 residues. Germline-derived CDR1 and CDR2 are MGHRA and YSYEKL. The DNA of the CDR3 is TGCGCCAGCAGTCGTGACAGGGTGGACTATGGCTACACCTTC. This translates into CASSRDRVDYGYTF.

The rearrangement uses TRBV19 and TRBJ1-4; no firm D call. The germline V gene has CDR1 LNHDA and CDR2 SQIVND (reference sequence). The CDR3 length is 12 residues. Trimming shortened V by 6 bases and J by 5 bases, and 7 bases separated the two germline ends. CDR3 protein: CASSPSNEKLFF. The CDR3 coding sequence is TGTGCCAGTAGCCCGTCCAATGAAAAACTGTTTTTT.

V is TRBV18 and J is TRBJ2-7; 9 nucleotides match TRBD1. The length of the CDR3 is 14 residues. The germline V gene has CDR1 KGHSH and CDR2 LQKENI. V shed 3 bases, J shed 0 bases, and the junction held 0 bases outside the gene matches. The CDR3 loop is CASSPTGGSYEQYF. The CDR3 coding sequence is TGTGCCAGCTCACCGACAGGGGGCTCCTACGAGCAGTACTTC.

A single count supports this clone. This chain uses TRBV5-1 with TRBJ2-3; 12 bases are shared with TRBD2. After removal of 4 bases from V and 3 bases from J, the junction contained 24 bases not matched to a gene. CDR1 is SGHRS and CDR2 is YFSETQ in the germline V gene. The CDR3 is made up of 22 amino acids. Here the CDR3 DNA reads TGCGCCAGCAGCCCTTTCCCCGGACAGTGGCGACTAGCGGGAGTGAGGACAGATACGCAGTATTTT. Translating it yields CASSPFPGQWRLAGVRTDTQYF.

This clone was found once. The CDR3 is CASSPRQGRNQPQHF. CDR3 nucleotide sequence: TGTGCCAGCAGTCCTAGACAGGGGAGGAATCAGCCCCAGCATTTT. The gene calls are TRBV2 and TRBJ1-5; TRBD1 matches at 8 bases. The CDR3 loop spans 15 amino acids. CDR1 is SNHLY, CDR2 FYNNEI, per germline. J was trimmed by 4 bases and V by 5 bases; bases with no gene match: 7.

The chain uses TRBV28 and TRBJ1-1, with D perhaps TRBD1 (6 bases). The CDR3 spans 13 residues. CDR1 is MDHEN, CDR2 SYDVKM, per germline. Trimming shortened V by 5 bases and J by 6 bases, and 13 bases separated the two germline ends. CDR3 coding DNA: TGTGCCAGCAGTCAGCAGGGGAAAGCTGAAGCTTTCTTT. Its translation is CASSQQGKAEAFF.

The J gene is TRBJ2-1, the V gene TRBV4-2, with 14 nucleotides matching TRBD2. Germline V gene sequence: CDR1 LGHNA, CDR2 YNFKEQ. V dropped 2 bases and J dropped 2; count of bases not matched to a gene: 5. The CDR3 is 18 residues long. The CDR3 DNA sequence: TGTGCCAGCAGCCAACCGGGACTAGCGGGAGTTGCCTACAATGAGCAGTTCTTC. Amino acid sequence: CASSQPGLAGVAYNEQFF.

The rearrangement links TRBV29-1 to TRBJ2-3, with 11 bases lining up with TRBD2. There are 18 residues in the CDR3. CDR1 is SQVTM and CDR2 is ANQGSEA in the germline V gene. V trimming: 6 bases; J trimming: 0 bases; junction bases outside the gene matches: 14. The CDR3 reads CSVKKLAGGGPSTDTQYF. Written as DNA, the CDR3 is TGCAGCGTGAAGAAATTAGCGGGGGGGGGTCCTAGCACAGATACGCAGTATTTT.